Included here is one T cell receptor (beta chain) sequence, with context. Its cognate antigen is unknown. V was pared by 6 bases and J by 7 bases, with 19 bases between. The CDR3 sequence is 14 residues long. Germline CDR1 MNHNY, CDR2 SVGAGI (reference sequence). Primers included in the PCR were 60 Vbeta and 13 Jbeta primers. Produced via immunoSEQ multiplex PCR; TCRdb's table is partial and in-frame only. The sample lists approximately 220,000 clones; approximately 80% were seen once. The sample is drawn from a study of cytomegalovirus exposure and HLA in healthy donors. General study findings and limits: Cytomegalovirus association was assigned to about 150 TCR beta chains. Some V segments could not be told apart, so they were left out, TRBV6-2 and TRBV6-3 among them. Presence/absence analyses took donor sequencing depth as roughly uniform.

Healthy people donating bone marrow made up the donors. The sequence was obtained from a boy aged 2 to 10 in good health and CMV-seronegative. The specimen was PBMCs. This sequence joins TRBV6-6 and TRBJ2-7; D is perhaps TRBD2 (5 bases). The DNA for the CDR3 is TGTGCCAGCAGGTATAGCTGGCGGGCGATAGAGCAGTACTTC. This codes for CASRYSWRAIEQYF.